This T cell receptor (beta chain) was identified in a study of CD8 T cells in Susac syndrome. With random hexamers, about 0.45 to 1 ug RNA was reverse transcribed. The CDR3 of TCR beta was amplified by immunoSEQ multiplex PCR across 54 Vbeta and 13 Jbeta. One entry per CDR3 protein results from TCRdb running MiXCR on the immunoSEQ multiplex PCR reads. The table records some 130,000 distinct CDR3 sequences, around nine tenths of them present only once. This CDR3 spans 14 amino acids. Losses at the gene ends were 7 bases for V and 8 bases for J; bases not matched to a gene: 8. Looked up from germline, CDR1 is SNHLY and CDR2 is FYNNEI.

The gene calls are TRBV2 and TRBJ2-1; 10 nucleotides line up with TRBD2. The sequence derives from a human donor with multiple sclerosis. Sample: CD8+ T cells from PBMCs. The CDR3 here is CASIWTSGLHEQFF. The CDR3 nucleotides are TGTGCCAGCATCTGGACTAGCGGCCTCCATGAGCAGTTCTTC.